The following is a T cell receptor beta chain sequence with its context. cDNA came from about 0.46 to 1 ug RNA primed by random hexamers. Amplification of TCR beta CDR3 was carried out by immunoSEQ multiplex PCR, which covered 54 Vbeta and 13 Jbeta segments. In TCRdb, the immunoSEQ multiplex PCR reads were re-called with MiXCR into one record per CDR3 protein. The table lists tens of thousands of distinct CDR3 sequences, roughly 93% of them singletons. This entry comes from a study of CD8 T cells in Susac syndrome. Sequencing of TCR beta was performed on blood CD8+ T cells and on blood CD4+ T cells. Controls were healthy donors (matched for age and sex). Negative magnetic isolation gave CD8+ and CD4+ cells; FACS enriched CD8+ TEMRA. Source material: CD8+ T cells from PBMCs. This sequence originates from a human donor in good health.

CDR3 loop: CASRYALGTEAFF. The CDR3 DNA sequence: TGTGCCAGCAGGTACGCCCTTGGCACTGAAGCTTTCTTT. V usage is TRBV7-9 and J usage is TRBJ1-1, with D unclear. Germline-derived CDR1 and CDR2 are SEHNR and FQNEAQ (reference sequence). V was clipped by 6 bases and J by 4 bases, with 12 bases between them. CDR3 length: 13 residues.